The 30 T cell receptor beta chains below come from one sample, sequenced in a study of blood T cell repertoires in COVID-19. Sequencing used immunoSEQ multiplex PCR; TCRdb keeps in-frame clones, though not all of them. This table has approximately 170,000 clones, approximately 79% appearing once. The sequencing sample was made of peripheral blood. These receptors came from a woman in her 50s with acute or convalescent COVID-19.

This clone appeared a single time. The chain has TRBV27 and TRBJ2-1, with 14 bases identical to TRBD2. This CDR3 is 15 amino acids long. After removal of 7 bases from V and 6 bases from J, the junction contained 5 bases not matched to a gene. The V gene's germline CDR1 is MNHEY and CDR2 SMNVEV (reference sequence). CDR3 in DNA: TGTGCCAGCATGAGACTAGCGGGAGGGCGCAATGAGCAGTTCTTC. Protein sequence: CASMRLAGGRNEQFF.

The chain combines TRBV7-2 with TRBJ2-7; TRBD1 agrees at 8 bases. There are 15 residues in the CDR3. J was trimmed by 1 base and V by 5 bases; bases with no gene match: 7. CDR1 is SGHTA, CDR2 FQGNSA, per germline. The CDR3 DNA reads TGTGCCAGCAGCCTGGACAGGGCGAAATCCTACGAGCAGTACTTC. Amino acids: CASSLDRAKSYEQYF. Full variable domain (outside the CDR3, taken from reference TRBV7-2 and TRBJ2-7): GAGVSQSPSNKVTEKGKDVELRCDPISGHTALYWYRQSLGQGLEFLIYFQGNSAPDKSGLPSDRFSAERTGGSVSTLTIQRTQQEDSAVYLCASSLDRAKSYEQYFGPGTRLTVT.

The chain has TRBV12-3 or TRBV12-4 and TRBJ1-1; no firm D call. The CDR3 is made up of 12 amino acids. V dropped 3 bases and J dropped 4 bases, with 6 bases sitting between them. The CDR3 here is CASSFGSTEAFF. CDR3 DNA sequence: TGTGCCAGCAGTTTTGGCAGCACTGAAGCTTTCTTT.

V gene TRBV18 combines with J gene TRBJ2-7, with 7 bases aligning to TRBD1. This CDR3 region has 13 residues. The junction had 9 bases not matched to a gene; V was cut back by 8 bases and J by 5 bases. Germline lookup yields CDR1 KGHSH and CDR2 LQKENI. As DNA, the CDR3 is TGTGCCAGCAACCGGGACAGAGGGGACGAGCAGTACTTC. Residues: CASNRDRGDEQYF.

The chain employs TRBV14 and TRBJ2-3; tentative D call: TRBD1 (5 bases). Germline lookup yields CDR1 SGHDN and CDR2 FVKESK. V was shortened by 4 bases and J by 1 base, with 24 bases between the two germline ends. This CDR3 contains 19 residues. The CDR3 region is CASSPYGQGSLPGTDTQYF. In DNA form, the CDR3 reads TGTGCCAGCAGCCCATACGGGCAGGGAAGTTTACCAGGCACAGATACGCAGTATTTT.

This sequence joins TRBV5-1 and TRBJ2-1; possibly TRBD2 for D (6 bases). V was shortened by 0 bases and J by 5 bases, with 15 bases between the two germline ends. Germline CDR1 and CDR2: SGHRS and YFSETQ. CDR3 length: 16 residues. The CDR3 DNA reads TGCGCCAGCAGCTTGGCCCGGGACTTGAGTAACAATGAGCAGTTCTTC. Protein product: CASSLARDLSNNEQFF.

This chain connects TRBV5-4 to TRBJ1-2; 8 nucleotides line up with TRBD1. CDR1 and CDR2 (germline): SGHNT, YYREEE (reference sequence). Trimming removed 0 bases from V and 4 bases from J; junction bases left unmatched: 14. The CDR3 loop spans 18 amino acids. The CDR3 coding sequence is TGTGCCAGCAGCTTGGCAGGGACAGGTCCGGCCGTGAGCTATGGCTACACCTTC. Encoded protein: CASSLAGTGPAVSYGYTF.

In this sample, this clone turned up many times. The chain couples TRBV28 to TRBJ2-7; TRBD1 agrees at 9 bases. Losses at the gene ends were 7 bases for V and 3 bases for J; bases not matched to a gene: 4. CDR1 is MDHEN, CDR2 SYDVKM, per germline. The CDR3 loop spans 13 amino acids. DNA of the CDR3: TGTGCCAGCACCCCGGGACAGGGCTACGAGCAGTACTTC. Its protein product is CASTPGQGYEQYF.

J is TRBJ2-4 and V is TRBV4-3; D may be TRBD2 (5 bases). This CDR3 has 18 amino acids. Germline V gene lookup returns CDR1 LGHNA and CDR2 YSLEER. The V gene lost 0 bases and the J gene lost 2 bases, with 17 bases spanning the gap. This chain's CDR3 is CASSQDLAGDLTKNIQYF. The CDR3 DNA sequence: TGCGCCAGCAGCCAAGATTTGGCGGGCGATCTAACCAAAAACATTCAGTACTTC.

This clone was counted at least ten times. The chain has TRBV7-8 and TRBJ1-2, with TRBD1 as a possible D gene (5 bases). Germline CDR1 is SGHVS and CDR2 is FQNEAQ. The length of the CDR3 is 20 residues. The V end was cut by 1 base, the J end by 0 bases, with 24 bases between. CDR3 DNA: TGTGCCAGCAGCTTAGTTGTGGGCGCAGGGCCACCCACCGCTAACTATGGCTACACCTTC. It codes for CASSLVVGAGPPTANYGYTF.

The rearrangement joins TRBV5-4 to TRBJ1-2, with no clear D. The V gene's germline CDR1 is SGHNT and CDR2 YYREEE (reference sequence). Trimming cost V 3 bases and J 5 bases, with 8 bases left between them. This CDR3 has 12 residues. The CDR3 sequence: CASSSSGYGYTF. The CDR3 nucleotides are TGTGCCAGCAGCTCCTCGGGGTATGGCTACACCTTC.

This clone came up a few times. The chain is built from TRBV27 and TRBJ2-7; 7 nucleotides line up with TRBD1. The V and J ends lost 5 bases and 3 bases, in that order; junction bases with no gene match: 13. CDR1 and CDR2 from the germline V gene are MNHEY and SMNVEV (reference sequence). CDR3 length: 16 amino acids. CDR3 region: CASSPELWTGLYEQYF. The CDR3 DNA follows: TGTGCCAGCAGTCCCGAGCTTTGGACAGGACTCTACGAGCAGTACTTC.

The chain recombines TRBV19 with TRBJ1-5; no definite D call. Trimming took off 6 bases at V and 4 bases at J, with 16 bases between the two ends. The CDR3 spans 15 residues. Germline CDR1 and CDR2: LNHDA and SQIVND (reference sequence). For the CDR3, the DNA is TGTGCCAGTAGCCCAGATAAACGGGGAAATCAGCCCCAGCATTTT. This translates into CASSPDKRGNQPQHF. The full variable domain, in which reference TRBV19 and TRBJ1-5 provide the parts outside the CDR3, is DGGITQSPKYLFRKEGQNVTLSCEQNLNHDAMYWYRQDPGQGLRLIYYSQIVNDFQKGDIAEGYSVSREKKESFPLTVTSAQKNPTAFYLCASSPDKRGNQPQHFGDGTRLSIL.

This clone was recorded once. V usage is TRBV10-3 and J usage is TRBJ1-1, with a weak D call TRBD1 (6 bases). Trimming removed 5 bases from V and 6 bases from J, with 13 bases in between. CDR1 is ENHRY and CDR2 is SYGVKD in the germline V gene. The CDR3 is 13 residues long. CDR3 amino acids: CAISTRGGAEAFF. CDR3 bases: TGTGCCATCAGTACCCGAGGGGGGGCTGAAGCTTTCTTT.

The chain has TRBV6-1 and TRBJ2-6, with 10 bases identical to TRBD1. CDR3 size: 17 residues. J lost 4 bases, V lost 4 bases, and 7 bases had no gene match. Germline V gives CDR1 MNHNS, CDR2 SASEGT. The CDR3 DNA sequence: TGTGCCAGCAGTGGGGGGACAGGGGCCGCGGGGGCCAACGTCCTGACTTTC. Translating gives CASSGGTGAAGANVLTF.

The chain recombines TRBV18 with TRBJ1-2; 9 positions match TRBD1. From germline, CDR1 is KGHSH and CDR2 LQKENI. V shed 3 bases, J shed 4 bases, and the junction held 3 bases outside the gene matches. This CDR3 has 14 amino acids. The CDR3 here is CASSPGQGLYGYTF. The DNA for the CDR3 is TGTGCCAGCTCACCGGGACAGGGACTCTATGGCTACACCTTC. Variable domain in full (rest from reference TRBV18 and TRBJ1-2): NAGVMQNPRHLVRRRGQEARLRCSPMKGHSHVYWYRQLPEEGLKFMVYLQKENIIDESGMPKERFSAEFPKEGPSILRIQQVVRGDSAAYFCASSPGQGLYGYTFGSGTRLTVV.

Many counts were recorded for this clone. V usage is TRBV6-6 and J usage is TRBJ2-7; TRBD1 might be the D (6 bases). This CDR3 comprises 13 residues. Per germline, CDR1 MNHNY and CDR2 SVGAGI (reference sequence). The V gene lost 2 bases and the J gene lost 2 bases, with 7 bases spanning the gap. The CDR3 spells CASSYQGPYEQYF. CDR3 sequence (DNA): TGTGCCAGCAGTTACCAGGGGCCCTACGAGCAGTACTTC.

This chain joins TRBV2 and TRBJ2-1; D not certain. V was shortened by 6 bases and J by 4 bases, with 7 bases between the two germline ends. The germline gives CDR1 SNHLY, CDR2 FYNNEI. The length of the CDR3 is 12 residues. CDR3: CASRGVYNEQFF. CDR3 DNA sequence: TGTGCCAGCAGAGGAGTATACAATGAGCAGTTCTTC.

The chain uses TRBV27 and TRBJ2-2; TRBD2 matches at 15 bases. Germline trimming cut 5 bases from V and 5 bases from J; bases unmatched to any gene: 6. CDR1 and CDR2 (germline): MNHEY, SMNVEV (reference sequence). The CDR3 is made up of 17 amino acids. Here the CDR3 DNA reads TGTGCCAGCAGTGTGGGACTAGCGGGAGGAGGAACCGGGGAGCTGTTTTTT. This sequence encodes CASSVGLAGGGTGELFF.

This sequence joins TRBV7-8 and TRBJ2-7, with TRBD2 matching 12 bases. CDR1 SGHVS and CDR2 FQNEAQ come from the germline V gene. The CDR3 has 15 residues. The trim removed 4 bases at V and 3 bases at J, leaving 4 bases unmatched. CDR3 protein: CASSSSSGRVYEQYF. The CDR3 DNA reads TGTGCCAGCAGCTCCTCTAGCGGGAGGGTCTACGAGCAGTACTTC.

V and J are TRBV19 and TRBJ2-7, with TRBD2 matching 7 bases. Germline V gives CDR1 LNHDA, CDR2 SQIVND (reference sequence). The ends lost 5 bases at V and 2 bases at J; junction bases unmatched: 6. This CDR3 has 14 amino acids. The DNA for the CDR3 is TGTGCCAGTAGTCACGGGACTAACCCCTACGAGCAGTACTTC. This sequence encodes CASSHGTNPYEQYF.

The chain couples TRBV6-1 to TRBJ1-3, with D tentatively TRBD1 (6 bases). Trimming took off 0 bases at V and 4 bases at J, with 10 bases between the two ends. Germline lookup yields CDR1 MNHNS and CDR2 SASEGT. The CDR3 runs to 15 residues. CDR3 sequence reads: CASSEAWGRGNTIYF. CDR3 DNA: TGTGCCAGCAGTGAAGCGTGGGGGCGCGGAAACACCATATATTTT.

J is TRBJ1-1 and V is TRBV18; D not resolved. V dropped 9 bases and J dropped 0 bases, with 8 bases sitting between them. Germline V gene sequence: CDR1 KGHSH, CDR2 LQKENI. The CDR3 loop spans 12 amino acids. The CDR3 nucleotides are TGTGCCAGTTCCAATCTGAACACTGAAGCTTTCTTT. Its protein is CASSNLNTEAFF.

This chain connects TRBV19 to TRBJ1-2; D is perhaps TRBD1 (6 bases). The V gene lost 5 bases and the J gene lost 2 bases, with 15 bases spanning the gap. The CDR3 covers 15 residues. The germline V gene has CDR1 LNHDA and CDR2 SQIVND (reference sequence). CDR3 in DNA: TGTGCCAGTAGTTCGGTGACAGGAACAAACTATGGCTACACCTTC. Translated, it gives CASSSVTGTNYGYTF.

The chain is built from TRBV28 and TRBJ2-1, with TRBD2 matching over 7 bases. The CDR3 is 17 amino acids. V shed 6 bases, J shed 6 bases, and the junction held 17 bases outside the gene matches. Germline V gene sequence: CDR1 MDHEN, CDR2 SYDVKM. In nucleotides, the CDR3 is TGTGCCAGCAGAAGTTCACTCGTGGGCGGGAGAATCAATGAGCAGTTCTTC. Translation: CASRSSLVGGRINEQFF.

The table lists this clone with a count of one. The chain employs TRBV15 and TRBJ2-1; 14 nucleotides match TRBD2. Per germline, CDR1 LNHNV and CDR2 YYDKDF (reference sequence). This CDR3 is built from 17 residues. The ends lost 0 bases at V and 6 bases at J; junction bases unmatched: 4. The CDR3: CATSREGTSGGFNEQFF. In nucleotides, the CDR3 is TGTGCCACCAGCAGAGAGGGGACTAGCGGGGGATTCAATGAGCAGTTCTTC.

The chain combines TRBV5-1 with TRBJ2-3, with 10 positions matching TRBD1. With 5 bases clipped from V and 0 bases from J, the junction kept 3 bases outside the gene matches. CDR1 and CDR2 (germline): SGHRS, YFSETQ. This CDR3 is built from 15 residues. CDR3 sequence (DNA): TGCGCCAGCAGACAGGACAGGGGGAGCACAGATACGCAGTATTTT. Translation: CASRQDRGSTDTQYF. The full variable domain, with the rest looked up from reference TRBV5-1 and TRBJ2-3, is KAGVTQTPRYLIKTRGQQVTLSCSPISGHRSVSWYQQTPGQGLQFLFEYFSETQRNKGNFPGRFSGRQFSNSRSEMNVSTLELGDSALYLCASRQDRGSTDTQYFGPGTRLTVL.

This rearrangement joins TRBV2 to TRBJ2-7, with D tentatively TRBD1 (5 bases). V was clipped by 6 bases and J by 4 bases, with 19 bases between them. Germline V gene data show CDR1 as SNHLY and CDR2 as FYNNEI. CDR3 length: 15 residues. For the CDR3, the DNA is TGTGCCAGCAGAGATAGACAGCCCCGAAAGTACGAGCAGTACTTC. It yields the protein CASRDRQPRKYEQYF. The complete variable domain, with remaining parts taken from reference TRBV2 and TRBJ2-7, reads EPEVTQTPSHQVTQMGQEVILRCVPISNHLYFYWYRQILGQKVEFLVSFYNNEISEKSEIFDDQFSVERPDGSNFTLKIRSTKLEDSAMYFCASRDRQPRKYEQYFGPGTRLTVT.

This sequence joins TRBV25-1 and TRBJ2-2, with TRBD1 matching over 8 bases. Trimming cost V 2 bases and J 4 bases; bases outside gene matches: 6. The CDR3 totals 16 residues. Germline V lookup: CDR1 MGHDK, CDR2 SYGVNS. The CDR3 DNA sequence: TGTGCCAGCAGTGAAGGGCAGGGGGCCGGCACCGGGGAGCTGTTTTTT. Translated, it gives CASSEGQGAGTGELFF.

The chain couples TRBV6-5 to TRBJ2-7, with D possibly TRBD2 on 7 matching bases. This CDR3 is 15 amino acids long. Trimming stripped 2 bases from V and 4 bases from J, with 15 bases between. Germline loops: CDR1 MNHEY, CDR2 SVGAGI. The CDR3 bases are TGTGCCAGCAGTTACGATGGGAGGGGGTCTTACGAGCAGTACTTC. Its protein product is CASSYDGRGSYEQYF.